The 9 T cell receptor beta chains in this list originate from one sample, sequenced in a study of shared clonotypes between healthy human individuals. Data came from immunoSEQ multiplex PCR; TCRdb stores just in-frame clones and leaves some out. The data show about 960,000 clones, approximately 80% seen once. Material for sequencing was memory CD4+ T cells sorted from blood. Specified subset: CD45RA-negative fraction. These receptors were taken from a young man in good health.

The gene calls are TRBV30 and TRBJ2-1; TRBD2 matches at 9 bases. The CDR3 is 15 amino acids. From germline, CDR1 is GTSNPN and CDR2 SVGIG (reference sequence). Trimming took 1 base from V and 6 from J; bases not matched to a gene: 7. The CDR3 reads CAWSGAGLAGNEQFF. CDR3 coding DNA: TGTGCCTGGAGTGGAGCGGGACTAGCCGGCAATGAGCAGTTCTTC.

This clone was picked up many times. Here the CDR3 DNA reads TGCGCCAACTTAAGACAGGTGGCTTTCTTT. This encodes CANLRQVAFF. The chain combines TRBV10-1 with TRBJ1-1; a possible D gene is TRBD1 (6 bases). Trimming removed 10 bases from V and 11 bases from J, with 14 bases in between. CDR1 WNHNN and CDR2 SYGVQD come from the germline V gene (reference sequence). The CDR3 spans 10 residues.

This clone was seen just once. The same CDR3 also results from other DNA sequences found in this sample. This rearrangement joins TRBV5-1 to TRBJ2-3; TRBD2 agrees at 9 bases. V gave up 0 bases and J gave up 2 bases; unmatched junction bases: 4. The CDR3 is 16 amino acids. CDR1 and CDR2 (germline): SGHRS, YFSETQ. CDR3 sequence (DNA): TGCGCCAGCAGCTTGGTTCTAGCGGGGACCACAGATACGCAGTATTTT. As protein: CASSLVLAGTTDTQYF.

The chain is built from TRBV5-6 and TRBJ2-7; 8 nucleotides match TRBD1. The germline CDR1 and CDR2 sequences are SGHDT and YYEEEE. The CDR3 consists of 15 residues. With V trimmed by 4 bases and J by 0 bases, 6 bases remained unmatched. This CDR3 is CASSPGGWDSYEQYF. The CDR3 bases are TGTGCCAGCAGCCCAGGGGGCTGGGACTCCTACGAGCAGTACTTC.

The chain has TRBV5-6 and TRBJ2-7; 9 nucleotides match TRBD1. Germline CDR1 and CDR2: SGHDT and YYEEEE. This CDR3 comprises 14 residues. V lost 2 bases to trimming and J lost 7 bases; unmatched junction nucleotides: 7. The chain's CDR3 is CASSLGQGYAEQYF. CDR3 DNA: TGTGCCAGCAGCTTAGGACAGGGGTACGCGGAGCAGTACTTC.

This CDR3 is CASSGNRGRAFF. The CDR3, as DNA: TGTGCCAGCAGCGGGAACAGGGGGCGAGCTTTCTTT. The chain joins TRBV7-2 to TRBJ1-1, with TRBD1 matching over 9 bases. CDR1 is SGHTA, CDR2 FQGNSA, per germline. The CDR3 totals 12 residues. V gave up 5 bases and J gave up 10 bases; unmatched junction bases: 5.

The V gene is TRBV27, the J gene TRBJ2-7, with 12 bases identical to TRBD2. V shed 5 bases, J shed 7 bases, and the junction held 3 bases outside the gene matches. This CDR3 contains 13 residues. Germline V CDR1 and CDR2: MNHEY, SMNVEV (reference sequence). CDR3 sequence (DNA): TGTGCCAGCAGTACAGGACTAGCGGGGGAGCAGTACTTC. Its translation: CASSTGLAGEQYF.

This clone was seen a handful of times. The V and J genes are TRBV19 and TRBJ2-7, with 7 bases identical to TRBD1. CDR1 is LNHDA and CDR2 is SQIVND in the germline V gene (reference sequence). V dropped 5 bases and J dropped 3; count of bases not matched to a gene: 1. This CDR3 has 12 residues. CDR3 in DNA: TGTGCCAGTAGTGGACAGGACTACGAGCAGTACTTC. Translation: CASSGQDYEQYF.

The chain carries TRBV7-2 and TRBJ2-3; a weak D match, TRBD2 (6 bases). The CDR3 spans 18 residues. Between the trimmed V and J ends, which lost 4 bases and 2 bases, there was a span of 22 bases. Germline V gene sequence: CDR1 SGHTA, CDR2 FQGNSA. CDR3: CASSSEFVVGRDTDTQYF. CDR3 nucleotide sequence: TGTGCCAGCAGCTCGGAATTCGTTGTAGGGCGGGACACAGATACGCAGTATTTT.